Below, 18 T cell receptor beta chains from the same sample are listed, as sequenced in a study of blood T cell repertoires in COVID-19 (dated by TCRdb to between 2020 and 2021). Receptor libraries were prepared by the immunoSEQ multiplex PCR assay. Held by TCRdb, this immuneACCESS table contains in-frame sequences only and omits some clones. Under half of the omission traces to an unresolved V gene where checked; the cause of the rest is unknown. The sample has about 57,000 clones on record, about 90% of them singletons. Clones ranked in the top ten supply approximately 5% of the sample. Input material: peripheral blood. These receptors were collected from a human donor in a cohort sampled during active COVID-19.

This clone was seen only once. The chain combines TRBV5-1 with TRBJ1-1; 12 bases map to TRBD1. Losses at the gene ends were 8 bases for V and 5 bases for J; bases not matched to a gene: 10. CDR3 length equals 15 residues. Germline V gene data show CDR1 as SGHRS and CDR2 as YFSETQ. CDR3 amino acids: CASGGTGGVRTEAFF. CDR3 nucleotides: TGCGCCAGTGGTGGGACAGGGGGCGTCAGAACTGAAGCTTTCTTT.

The gene calls are TRBV2 and TRBJ1-2, with a tentative D call TRBD1 (5 bases). V was shortened by 4 bases and J by 7 bases, with 13 bases between the two germline ends. This CDR3 spans 13 amino acids. Germline V lookup: CDR1 SNHLY, CDR2 FYNNEI. The DNA for the CDR3 is TGTGCCAGCAGTGTTCGGCAGGGATTTGGCTACACCTTC. It is translated as CASSVRQGFGYTF.

V is TRBV5-6 and J is TRBJ2-7, with D perhaps matching TRBD1 (6 bases). The CDR3 extends over 18 amino acids. Germline V gives CDR1 SGHDT, CDR2 YYEEEE. Trimming cost V 0 bases and J 0 bases, with 19 bases left between them. CDR3 DNA sequence: TGTGCCAGCAGCTTGGGGGGGCCAGCCCACTATTTCTCCTACGAGCAGTACTTC. Translating gives CASSLGGPAHYFSYEQYF.

DNA for the CDR3: TGTGCCAGCAGTGACGAAGCGCGTAGCAATCAGCCCCAGCATTTT. Its protein is CASSDEARSNQPQHF. The chain joins TRBV6-1 to TRBJ1-5, with D unclear. V lost 3 bases and J 0 bases, leaving 9 bases between the germline ends. Per the germline V gene, CDR1 is MNHNS and CDR2 is SASEGT. The CDR3 extends over 15 amino acids.

The rearrangement links TRBV6-5 to TRBJ1-1; D is uncertain. The germline CDR1 and CDR2 sequences are MNHEY and SVGAGI. The CDR3 runs to 13 residues. Trimming left V 5 bases short and J 2 bases short, with 9 bases between. CDR3 bases: TGTGCCAGCAGTCAACAGATTAACACTGAAGCTTTCTTT. This codes for CASSQQINTEAFF.

This chain connects TRBV27 to TRBJ1-1; 7 nucleotides agree with TRBD1. There are 14 residues in the CDR3. Unmatched junction bases numbered 6, after V lost 7 bases and J lost 1 base. In germline, CDR1 is MNHEY, CDR2 SMNVEV (reference sequence). The CDR3 sequence is CASNPQGPNTEAFF. For the CDR3, the DNA is TGTGCCAGCAACCCACAGGGGCCGAACACTGAAGCTTTCTTT.

This chain uses TRBV21-1 with TRBJ2-7; TRBD1 is the table's D call, not checked against the DNA. TRBV21-1 is a pseudogene segment. This CDR3 is built from 22 residues. This CDR3 is CASSNYYRPGHTKRRGRYEQYF. In DNA form, the CDR3 reads TGTGCCAGCAGCAACTATTACCGCCCGGGACATACGAAAAGAAGGGGTAGATACGAGCAGTACTTC.

The chain carries TRBV2 and TRBJ2-5; 9 positions match TRBD1. J gave up 0 bases and V 6 bases, and 8 bases lay outside the gene matches. The CDR3 is 16 residues long. Germline CDR1 reads SNHLY; CDR2 reads FYNNEI. The CDR3 region is CASSPDRGRYQETQYF. The CDR3 DNA sequence: TGTGCCAGCAGCCCGGACAGGGGACGGTACCAAGAGACCCAGTACTTC.

V is TRBV30 and J is TRBJ1-2; 10 positions agree with TRBD1. Germline V lookup: CDR1 GTSNPN, CDR2 SVGIG (reference sequence). The CDR3 has 15 amino acids. V was pared by 0 bases and J by 2 bases, with 3 bases of the junction left unmatched. For the CDR3, the DNA is TGTGCCTGGAGTGTAGGGACAGGGGCCAACTATGGCTACACCTTC. Encoded protein: CAWSVGTGANYGYTF.

This clone was seen a few times. This rearrangement joins TRBV4-2 to TRBJ2-7, with 11 bases lining up with TRBD1. The V and J ends lost 4 bases and 7 bases, in that order; junction bases with no gene match: 9. The CDR3 loop spans 15 amino acids. Germline V gene lookup returns CDR1 LGHNA and CDR2 YNFKEQ. The CDR3 loop is CASSPPGQGDREQYF. CDR3 DNA sequence: TGTGCCAGCAGCCCCCCGGGACAGGGGGATCGGGAGCAGTACTTC.

The V gene is TRBV3-1 (or the pseudogene TRBV3-2), the J gene TRBJ2-7; the match to TRBD1 covers 10 bases. V trimming: 4 bases; J trimming: 6 bases; junction bases outside the gene matches: 12. Germline loops: CDR1 LGHDT, CDR2 YNNKEL (reference sequence). The CDR3 is 16 amino acids. CDR3: CASSLRRGQGTGEQYF. The CDR3 nucleotides are TGTGCCAGCAGCCTTCGTAGGGGACAGGGGACCGGCGAGCAGTACTTC.

This sequence joins TRBV6-2 or TRBV6-3 and TRBJ2-5, with 8 nucleotides matching TRBD2. This CDR3 region has 15 residues. The germline V gene has CDR1 MNHEY and CDR2 SVGEGT. Trimming took 0 bases from V and 7 from J; bases not matched to a gene: 7. CDR3: CASSYSGGGLGTQYF. CDR3 DNA sequence: TGTGCCAGCAGTTACTCTGGCGGGGGGTTGGGGACCCAGTACTTC.

The chain links TRBV5-1 to TRBJ2-5, with D perhaps TRBD2 (5 bases). V gave up 4 bases and J gave up 1 base, with 14 bases separating them. The CDR3 runs to 15 residues. Germline values: CDR1 SGHRS, CDR2 YFSETQ. The CDR3 is CASSIGPGTQETQYF. The DNA of the CDR3 is TGCGCCAGCAGCATAGGACCGGGAACCCAAGAGACCCAGTACTTC.

The chain joins TRBV27 to TRBJ1-5, with 9 bases lining up with TRBD1. V was clipped by 6 bases and J by 0 bases; unmatched bases: 9. CDR1 is MNHEY and CDR2 is SMNVEV in the germline V gene (reference sequence). The CDR3 is 17 residues long. The CDR3 sequence is CASSPLGQGYSNQPQHF. The CDR3 DNA is TGTGCCAGCAGCCCCCTCGGACAGGGGTATAGCAATCAGCCCCAGCATTTT.

This chain connects TRBV10-2 to TRBJ1-6; 8 positions agree with TRBD1. V lost 3 bases, J lost 5 bases, and 3 bases stayed unmatched. This CDR3 contains 15 residues. The germline CDR1 and CDR2 sequences are WSHSY and SAAADI. The CDR3 bases are TGCGCCAGCAGTGAACGACAGGGGAATAATTCACCCCTCCACTTT. Translated: CASSERQGNNSPLHF.

This clone is a singleton in its sample. The chain uses TRBV6-5 and TRBJ1-5; D not resolved. Germline-derived CDR1 and CDR2 are MNHEY and SVGAGI. V was cut by 0 bases and J by 0 bases, with 6 bases left in between. This CDR3 has 15 amino acids. As DNA, the CDR3 is TGTGCCAGCAGTTACTCGGCTTATAGCAATCAGCCCCAGCATTTT. The encoded protein is CASSYSAYSNQPQHF.

This chain links TRBV5-1 with TRBJ2-5, with 7 bases matching TRBD1. The DNA matches TRBJ2-7 better at its end, which makes the J call doubtful. The germline CDR1 and CDR2 sequences are SGHRS and YFSETQ. This CDR3 comprises 14 residues. CDR3 in amino acids: CASSNDRASYEQYF. The CDR3 coding sequence is TGCGCCAGCAGCAACGACAGGGCCTCCTACGAGCAGTACTTC.

This clone was observed a few times. The rearrangement joins TRBV4-2 to TRBJ1-4, with 7 nucleotides matching TRBD1. The CDR3 has 15 residues. CDR1 and CDR2 (germline): LGHNA, YNFKEQ. The trim removed 4 bases at V and 7 bases at J, leaving 9 bases unmatched. CDR3 protein: CASSPGGPASEKLFF. Written as DNA, the CDR3 is TGTGCCAGCAGCCCAGGGGGGCCGGCAAGTGAAAAACTGTTTTTT.